This T cell receptor (beta chain) comes out of a study of shared clonotypes between healthy human individuals. Trimming stripped 2 bases from V and 3 bases from J, with 10 bases between. The germline CDR1 and CDR2 sequences are SGHAT and FQNNGV. The CDR3 is made up of 14 amino acids. Clones were sequenced by immunoSEQ multiplex PCR, and TCRdb holds only the in-frame ones, with some missing. Among 2 million to 2.5 million clones, approximately 90% were seen once, and the ten largest hold around 0.38%. V usage is TRBV11-2 and J usage is TRBJ1-1; D is possibly TRBD1 (6 bases). The sequenced sample consisted of naive CD4+ T cells from PBMCs. As to subset: CD45RA+ positively selected. The receptor's source is a man aged 18 to 29 in good health. Some clones in this sample may be carry-over from other donors' samples. The CDR3 DNA follows: TGTGCCAGCAGCTTACGGGGGCCATACACTGAAGCTTTCTTT. This encodes CASSLRGPYTEAFF.